The clone carrying this T cell receptor (beta chain) came up many times. Its target is unknown. The data derive from a study of naive and memory T cell subsets. Study results and caveats: There was no ground truth to check naive and memory subset results. A few larger clonotypes appeared in naive repertoires, especially CD8, possibly memory cells re-expressing CD45RA.

The CDR3 is 18 residues long. Germline assignment: CDR1 ENHRY and CDR2 SYGVKD. Between the trimmed V and J ends, which lost 6 bases and 0 bases, there was a span of 24 bases. Two oligonucleotides, mixed equimolar, formed the beta constant-region primer covering TRBC1 and TRBC2. Four rounds of PCR amplified the ligated cDNA using nested alpha and beta constant-region primers plus SP2. Ligation attached a single-stranded oligonucleotide with a 12-nucleotide UMI and the SP2 primer to the cDNA 3' end. Each CDR3 protein is one row after TCRdb ran MiXCR on the UMI-ligation and nested PCR reads. The sample yields 98,000 or so distinct CDR3 sequences, around 13% seen once.

Sequenced: naive CD8+ T cells from blood. The TCR was taken from a human donor in good health. The chain joins TRBV10-3 to TRBJ2-7; D possibly corresponds to TRBD1 (7 bases). The CDR3 nucleotides read TGTGCCATCAGCCAAGGGGGCTCGAGGGAGGCTTCCTCCTACGAGCAGTACTTC. Translating gives CAISQGGSREASSYEQYF.